Below are 3 T cell receptor beta chains sequenced from a single sample in a study of CD8 T cells in ankylosing spondylitis. The study's findings and limits: There was a TCR beta motif, made of several highly homologous variants, that appeared characteristic of ankylosing spondylitis blood.

TCRdb re-analysed the 5' RACE reads in MiXCR, keeping a single row per CDR3 protein. Altogether approximately 540,000 distinct CDR3 sequences are present, roughly 13% being singletons, with the ten largest covering approximately 7%. These receptors are not linked to any known antigen. Sequencing was performed on blood, either unsorted or a sorted T cell fraction (not recorded which). These receptors all stem from a male donor with ankylosing spondylitis.

This chain joins TRBV12-3 or TRBV12-4 and TRBJ2-1; 7 nucleotides line up with TRBD2. V shed 3 bases, J shed 8 bases, and the junction held 13 bases outside the gene matches. The CDR3 sequence is 16 residues long. CDR3 sequence: CASSFYSGGSIYEQFF. DNA for the CDR3: TGTGCCAGCAGTTTCTATTCTGGCGGGAGTATCTATGAGCAGTTCTTC.

This clonotype has only a few counts. The V and J genes are TRBV9 and TRBJ1-2; a weak D match, TRBD1 (5 bases). Germline lookup yields CDR1 SGDLS and CDR2 YYNGEE. Trimming pared 2 bases from V and 5 bases from J, leaving 13 bases between. This CDR3 has 14 residues. This CDR3 is CASSVPGRQYGYTF. CDR3 nucleotide sequence: TGTGCCAGCAGCGTCCCGGGACGGCAATATGGCTACACCTTC.

This chain uses TRBV7-9 with TRBJ2-3; the D is unclear. Deletions cut 5 bases from V and 4 bases from J, with 7 bases between. The CDR3 has 12 residues. Germline CDR1 reads SEHNR; CDR2 reads FQNEAQ (reference sequence). CDR3 region: CASSRSSDTQYF. CDR3 nucleotide sequence: TGTGCCAGCAGCCGCAGTTCAGATACGCAGTATTTT.